One and the same sample provided the 5 T cell receptor beta chains below, sequenced in a study of T cells after somatic rescue of genetic block. Data came from immunoSEQ multiplex PCR; TCRdb stores just in-frame clones and leaves some out. This table has about 68,000 clones, around 92% appearing once. The sequencing input was peripheral blood mononuclear cells (PBMCs). Every receptor here comes from a man aged 40-55 years.

The genes are TRBV15 and TRBJ2-7, with TRBD2 matching over 11 bases. The J segment lost 2 bases and the V segment lost 4 bases, leaving 4 bases of the junction unmatched. Germline V lookup: CDR1 LNHNV, CDR2 YYDKDF (reference sequence). The CDR3 runs 15 residues. CDR3 nucleotides: TGTGCCACCAGCATCGGGACTAGCGGACCCTACGAGCAGTACTTC. It encodes CATSIGTSGPYEQYF.

The V and J genes are TRBV7-9 and TRBJ2-3; 7 bases match TRBD1. The J segment lost 6 bases and the V segment lost 5 bases, leaving 14 bases of the junction unmatched. CDR3 size: 16 residues. In germline, CDR1 is SEHNR, CDR2 FQNEAQ (reference sequence). This chain's CDR3 is CASSQAPGTDQDTQYF. The CDR3 coding sequence is TGTGCCAGCAGCCAAGCCCCCGGGACAGACCAGGATACGCAGTATTTT.

The V gene is TRBV6-1, the J gene TRBJ2-7; D gene unclear. V shed 6 bases and J shed 5 bases, with 17 bases lying between them. The CDR3 is 14 residues long. CDR1 is MNHNS, CDR2 SASEGT, per germline. CDR3 sequence reads: CASRAEARANEQYF. CDR3 DNA: TGTGCCAGCAGGGCCGAAGCACGAGCTAACGAGCAGTACTTC.

The chain employs TRBV13 and TRBJ2-3; D ambiguous. Germline CDR1 PRHDT, CDR2 FYEKMQ (reference sequence). V was clipped by 2 bases and J by 5 bases, with 2 bases between them. The CDR3 has 11 amino acids. In DNA, the CDR3 is TGTGCCAGCAGCTTACGAGATACGCAGTATTTT. Protein sequence: CASSLRDTQYF.

The rearrangement joins TRBV6-1 to TRBJ2-5; D possibly corresponds to TRBD2 (7 bases). From germline, CDR1 is MNHNS and CDR2 SASEGT. V lost 6 bases and J lost 2, with 16 bases in between. The CDR3 totals 15 residues. The DNA of the CDR3 is TGTGCCAGCAGCTCCTGGGGGGGGGCTCAAGAGACCCAGTACTTC. Translating gives CASSSWGGAQETQYF.